This TCR beta chain comes out of a study of response to subunit inactivated influenza vaccine. In TCRdb, the RT-PCR reads were re-called with MiXCR into one record per CDR3 protein. The profile covers about 540,000 distinct CDR3 sequences, with under 25% appearing a single time and 2.8% taken by the ten largest. The CDR3 loop spans 11 amino acids. J lost 14 bases, V lost 7 bases, and 6 bases had no gene match. Germline CDR1 KGHDR, CDR2 SFDVKD. The same specimen was also included in a second study, on T cells expressing NK-cell markers. According to that study: TCR beta cDNA was made by 5'RACE template switching with UMIs. Sorted T-cell subsets CD3+CD56+NKG2C+, CD3+CD56+NKG2C- and CD3+CD56-NKG2C+ were TCR beta-sequenced. Sorting was restricted to alpha-beta TCR T cells by an anti-gamma-delta TCR antibody in several experiments. Evidence did not settle whether expanded NKG2C+ T cell clones targeted HCMV.

The chain has TRBV24-1 and TRBJ2-3; 9 nucleotides line up with TRBD1. This material consisted of CD4+ T cells sorted from PBMCs, taken 12 days after vaccination. This sequence originates from a middle-aged man who received an inactivated influenza vaccine. In DNA form, the CDR3 reads TGTGCCACCAGCGGACAGGGGAGAACGTATTTT. Amino acids: CATSGQGRTYF.